This section outlines one T cell receptor (beta chain) sequence together with its context. Its antigen is currently not known. Base qualities are not recorded, but no much larger clone differs from it by a single base. The library was generated by the immunoSEQ multiplex PCR assay. TCRdb took this table from immuneACCESS and kept in-frame rearrangements with V and J called. Such tables lack part of the clones; where checked against another copy, unresolved V genes explain under half of the gap, and the rest is unexplained. Counted in this sample were roughly 170,000 clones; about 91% of them appeared once. 2% to 2.5% of the sample is held by the ten biggest clonotypes. These data originate in a study of control samples from healthy donors and cancer patients (TCRdb year 2020). The CDR1 and CDR2 encoded by the germline V gene are SGHRS and YFSETQ. Spanning cysteine to phenylalanine, the CDR3 consists of 14 amino acids. The sequence is cut down to CDR3 DNA, 42 bases in frame from base 1. Trimming takes 4 bases from V and 2 bases from J, and the germline ends sit 11 bases apart.

The rearrangement combines TRBV5-1 with TRBJ2-3; no D gene is confidently identified. The origin of this receptor is a woman in her thirties or forties in good health. Sequencing used blood. The CDR3 here reads CASSPTTYTDTQYF. The DNA reads as follows: TGCGCCAGCAGCCCAACGACTTACACAGATACGCAGTATTTT.